One sample yielded the 2 T cell receptor beta chains listed below, sequenced in a study of T cells after posttransplantation cyclophosphamide. Here immunoSEQ multiplex PCR was the method, and the copy in TCRdb shows in-frame clones only, minus some. The sample includes around 26,000 clones, none of them occurring once. The material sequenced was PBMCs. The receptors originated from a woman aged 45-65 years in good health, CMV-negative, and a related stem cell transplant donor.

Ten or more counts support this clone. The rearrangement links TRBV11-2 to TRBJ2-7, with 8 positions matching TRBD2. Germline V gene data show CDR1 as SGHAT and CDR2 as FQNNGV. The J segment lost 2 bases and the V segment lost 6 bases, leaving 12 bases of the junction unmatched. The CDR3 has 16 residues. CDR3 protein: CASRFAGGPAAYEQYF. CDR3 DNA: TGTGCCAGCAGGTTTGCGGGAGGCCCCGCAGCCTACGAGCAGTACTTC.

The table lists this clone with many counts. V is TRBV7-9 and J is TRBJ1-6; TRBD1 matches at 8 bases. Germline V lookup: CDR1 SEHNR, CDR2 FQNEAQ (reference sequence). This CDR3 is built from 14 residues. The V and J ends lost 7 bases and 6 bases, in that order; junction bases with no gene match: 5. The CDR3 sequence is CASTRGQGNSPLHF. The CDR3, as DNA: TGTGCCAGCACCCGAGGACAGGGTAATTCACCCCTCCACTTT.